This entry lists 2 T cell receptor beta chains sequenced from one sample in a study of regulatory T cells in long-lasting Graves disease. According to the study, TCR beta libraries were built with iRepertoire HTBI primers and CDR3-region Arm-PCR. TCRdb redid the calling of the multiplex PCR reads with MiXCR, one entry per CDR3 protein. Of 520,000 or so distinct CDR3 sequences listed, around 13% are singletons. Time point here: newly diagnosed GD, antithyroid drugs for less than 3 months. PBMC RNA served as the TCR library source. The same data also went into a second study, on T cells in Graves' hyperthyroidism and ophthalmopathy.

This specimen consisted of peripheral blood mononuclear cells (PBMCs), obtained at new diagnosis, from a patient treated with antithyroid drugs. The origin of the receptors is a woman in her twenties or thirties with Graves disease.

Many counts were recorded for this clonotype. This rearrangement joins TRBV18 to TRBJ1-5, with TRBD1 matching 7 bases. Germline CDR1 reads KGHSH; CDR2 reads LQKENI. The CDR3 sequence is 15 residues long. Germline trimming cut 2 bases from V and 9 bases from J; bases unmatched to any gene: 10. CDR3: CASSPGTGAERPQHF. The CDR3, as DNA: TGTGCCAGCTCACCAGGCACAGGGGCAGAACGGCCCCAGCATTTT. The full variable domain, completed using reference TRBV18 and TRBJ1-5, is NAGVMQNPRHLVRRRGQEARLRCSPMKGHSHVYWYRQLPEEGLKFMVYLQKENIIDESGMPKERFSAEFPKEGPSILRIQQVVRGDSAAYFCASSPGTGAERPQHFGDGTRLSIL.

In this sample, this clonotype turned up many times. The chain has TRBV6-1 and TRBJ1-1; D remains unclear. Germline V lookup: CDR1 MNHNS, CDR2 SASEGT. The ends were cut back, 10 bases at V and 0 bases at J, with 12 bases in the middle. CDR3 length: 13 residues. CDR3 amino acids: CATDPELNTEAFF. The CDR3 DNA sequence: TGTGCCACCGACCCTGAACTGAACACTGAAGCTTTCTTT.